Listed here are 3 T cell receptor beta chains from one sample, sequenced in a study of T cell responses to AZD1222 COVID-19 vaccine. Produced via immunoSEQ multiplex PCR; TCRdb's table is partial and in-frame only. The sample consists of roughly 100,000 clones, less than 95% of them appearing once. Material: peripheral blood, obtained 28 days after the second AZD1222 dose. The receptor set was obtained from an adult who received the AZD1222 COVID-19 vaccine.

The chain is built from TRBV11-2 and TRBJ1-4, with 9 bases that match TRBD1. The germline CDR1 and CDR2 sequences are SGHAT and FQNNGV. With 3 bases clipped from V and 6 bases from J, the junction kept 5 bases outside the gene matches. CDR3 length: 15 residues. The CDR3 sequence is CASSLWTGEHEKLFF. DNA of the CDR3: TGTGCCAGCAGCTTGTGGACAGGGGAGCATGAAAAACTGTTTTTT.

V and J are TRBV11-2 and TRBJ2-5; tentatively, D is TRBD1 (5 bases). V was shortened by 3 bases and J by 1 base, with 9 bases between the two germline ends. CDR1 and CDR2 (germline): SGHAT, FQNNGV. This CDR3 has 14 amino acids. The CDR3 loop reads CASSLGHAQETQYF. CDR3 bases: TGTGCCAGCAGCTTGGGGCACGCCCAAGAGACCCAGTACTTC.

The chain employs TRBV5-5 and TRBJ2-4; 9 bases map to TRBD1. Trimming at V came to 2 bases and at J to 5 bases, leaving 8 bases not matched to a gene. CDR3 size: 16 residues. The germline gives CDR1 SGHKS, CDR2 YYEKEE (reference sequence). CDR3 protein: CASSLIPGTGQNIQYF. CDR3 coding DNA: TGTGCCAGCAGCTTAATACCCGGGACAGGGCAAAACATTCAGTACTTC.